The 13 T cell receptor beta chains presented below share a single source sample, sequenced in a study of cytomegalovirus exposure and HLA in healthy donors. A multiplex PCR was run with 60 Vbeta primers and 13 Jbeta primers. Profiled with immunoSEQ multiplex PCR; TCRdb holds only in-frame clones, not every one. This sample carries 160,000 or so clones, over 65% of them seen once, and the ten largest clones take roughly 2.3%. Material for sequencing was PBMCs. The receptors stem from a man aged 55 to 70 in good health and CMV-seronegative.

The chain combines TRBV27 with TRBJ1-1; D gene ambiguous. The CDR3 length is 13 residues. V shed 9 bases and J shed 6 bases, with 17 bases lying between them. The germline gives CDR1 MNHEY, CDR2 SMNVEV (reference sequence). The DNA of the CDR3 is TGTGCCAGACACACCCATCGGGTCCCTGAAGCTTTCTTT. Translating gives CARHTHRVPEAFF.

This clone showed up just a few times. The J gene is TRBJ1-1, the V gene TRBV5-5; perhaps TRBD1 as D (6 bases). The CDR3 runs to 14 residues. Looked up from germline, CDR1 is SGHKS and CDR2 is YYEKEE (reference sequence). Trimming pared 5 bases from V and 1 base from J, leaving 12 bases between. The CDR3 DNA reads as TGTGCCAGCAGGACAAGGGGGAGGAACACTGAAGCTTTCTTT. Its protein product is CASRTRGRNTEAFF.

In regard to this clone: One end of the junction fails to match germline, which may point to a read error. This chain's CDR3 is CASSQDGIVPGLADF. The CDR3 coding sequence is TGTGCCAGCAGCCAAGATGGGATCGTACCGGGACTAGCCGACTTC. The rearrangement links TRBV4-2 to TRBJ2-7; 9 nucleotides agree with TRBD2. CDR3 size: 15 residues. The germline V gene has CDR1 LGHNA and CDR2 YNFKEQ.

CDR3 sequence: CASRQQGAQPNEKLFF. DNA of the CDR3: TGTGCCAGCAGGCAGCAGGGGGCGCAGCCTAATGAAAAACTGTTTTTT. The V gene is TRBV27, the J gene TRBJ1-4; 8 bases line up with TRBD1. This CDR3 has 16 residues. CDR1 is MNHEY and CDR2 is SMNVEV in the germline V gene (reference sequence). After removal of 6 bases from V and 3 bases from J, the junction contained 9 bases not matched to a gene.

This chain connects TRBV5-1 to TRBJ2-7, with TRBD1 identical over 10 bases. Germline CDR1 SGHRS, CDR2 YFSETQ. There are 15 residues in the CDR3. Trimming cost V 5 bases and J 4 bases; bases outside gene matches: 9. The DNA of the CDR3 is TGCGCCAGCAGACCCCAACCGGGACAGGGGTACGAGCAGTACTTC. It translates to CASRPQPGQGYEQYF.

The chain links TRBV30 to TRBJ1-5, with a tentative D call TRBD1 (5 bases). Trimming took 2 bases from V and 3 from J, leaving 11 bases between them. CDR1 and CDR2 from the germline V gene are GTSNPN and SVGIG (reference sequence). CDR3 length: 14 amino acids. CDR3 coding DNA: TGTGCCTGGAGTACGGGGGGAAACAATCAGCCCCAGCATTTT. The encoded protein is CAWSTGGNNQPQHF.

The rearrangement links TRBV5-1 to TRBJ2-7, with 11 bases fitting TRBD2. Trimming removed 6 bases from V and 5 bases from J; junction bases left unmatched: 10. CDR1 and CDR2 from the germline V gene are SGHRS and YFSETQ. CDR3 length: 15 amino acids. The CDR3 DNA is TGCGCCAGCACCGACCGTAGCGGGGGGGCCCACGAGCAGTACTTC. Its translation: CASTDRSGGAHEQYF. The full variable domain, rest sourced from reference TRBV5-1 and TRBJ2-7, is KAGVTQTPRYLIKTRGQQVTLSCSPISGHRSVSWYQQTPGQGLQFLFEYFSETQRNKGNFPGRFSGRQFSNSRSEMNVSTLELGDSALYLCASTDRSGGAHEQYFGPGTRLTVT.

V usage is TRBV6-1 and J usage is TRBJ1-2; D not certain. This CDR3 has 15 residues. Germline V lookup: CDR1 MNHNS, CDR2 SASEGT. Trimming left V 6 bases short and J 2 bases short, with 16 bases between. The CDR3 loop is CASRVHDIQNYGYTF. For the CDR3, the DNA is TGTGCCAGCAGAGTCCATGACATTCAAAACTATGGCTACACCTTC.

The chain joins TRBV6-6 to TRBJ2-3; 7 bases are shared with TRBD2. J was trimmed by 4 bases and V by 6 bases; bases with no gene match: 7. The CDR3 is made up of 14 amino acids. Germline V lookup: CDR1 MNHNY, CDR2 SVGAGI (reference sequence). CDR3 sequence (DNA): TGTGCCAGCAGCAAACCGGGAGGCGCAGATACGCAGTATTTT. It translates to CASSKPGGADTQYF.

V usage is TRBV4-2 and J usage is TRBJ1-1; no reliable D call. The germline V gene has CDR1 LGHNA and CDR2 YNFKEQ. The CDR3 has 13 residues. V lost 0 bases and J lost 8, with 10 bases in between. The CDR3 protein is CASSQELSREAFF. CDR3 sequence (DNA): TGTGCCAGCAGCCAAGAATTGTCCAGAGAAGCTTTCTTT.

As for this clone: The conserved phenylalanine or tryptophan normally closing the CDR3 is absent here, so this likely arose from a read error. V and J are TRBV29-1 and TRBJ2-7; 7 bases are a match to TRBD1. Germline trimming cut 6 bases from V and 7 bases from J; bases unmatched to any gene: 9. The CDR3 is 12 amino acids. The germline gives CDR1 SQVTM, CDR2 ANQGSEA. This CDR3 is CSVRTGVGEQYL. The DNA of the CDR3 is TGCAGCGTCCGTACAGGGGTTGGAGAGCAGTACCTC.

A note on this clone: One end of the junction does not line up with germline, which may come from a read error. The CDR3 protein is CASSVNRGGGYPF. The CDR3 bases are TGTGCCAGCAGCGTTAACAGGGGAGGCGGCTACCCCTTC. V is TRBV7-9 and J is TRBJ1-2, with 7 bases aligning to TRBD1. The CDR3 runs to 13 residues. Per the germline V gene, CDR1 is SEHNR and CDR2 is FQNEAQ (reference sequence).

The rearrangement uses TRBV4-2 and TRBJ2-3; 8 positions match TRBD2. The V gene's germline CDR1 is LGHNA and CDR2 YNFKEQ. CDR3 length: 17 residues. V dropped 1 base and J dropped 4; count of bases not matched to a gene: 10. CDR3 protein: CASSQAHSGSRADTQYF. The CDR3 DNA sequence: TGTGCCAGCAGCCAAGCCCACAGCGGGAGTAGGGCAGATACGCAGTATTTT.